This TCR beta chain was identified during a study of beta chain features in type 1 diabetes. Findings of the study overall: In comparison with healthy donors, patients had naive, central memory and Treg TCRB repertoires that appeared more similar. All four CD4+ subsets from Type 1 diabetes patients carried moderately but significantly shorter TCRB CDR3s. The study found fewer insertions and more deletions at VDJ junctions in type 1 diabetes patients.

On this clone: Its cognate antigen is unknown.

Reverse transcription of all isolated RNA meant that expressed TCRB transcripts were sequenced. Clones were read by immunoSEQ multiplex PCR, and TCRdb kept only the in-frame ones, dropping some. The sample has about 140,000 clones, roughly 10% seen once. Each sorted fraction was over 95% pure. What was sequenced was central memory CD4+ T cells from blood. The receptor was derived from a woman between 40 and 55 years old in good health.

The CDR3 region is CASSQAGTSNSPLHF. CDR3 sequence (DNA): TGTGCCAGCAGCCAAGCAGGAACGAGTAATTCACCCCTCCACTTT. This chain uses TRBV14 with TRBJ1-6; no reliable D call. CDR1 and CDR2 from the germline V gene are SGHDN and FVKESK. The CDR3 contains 15 residues. V was cut by 1 base and J by 6 bases, with 10 bases left in between.